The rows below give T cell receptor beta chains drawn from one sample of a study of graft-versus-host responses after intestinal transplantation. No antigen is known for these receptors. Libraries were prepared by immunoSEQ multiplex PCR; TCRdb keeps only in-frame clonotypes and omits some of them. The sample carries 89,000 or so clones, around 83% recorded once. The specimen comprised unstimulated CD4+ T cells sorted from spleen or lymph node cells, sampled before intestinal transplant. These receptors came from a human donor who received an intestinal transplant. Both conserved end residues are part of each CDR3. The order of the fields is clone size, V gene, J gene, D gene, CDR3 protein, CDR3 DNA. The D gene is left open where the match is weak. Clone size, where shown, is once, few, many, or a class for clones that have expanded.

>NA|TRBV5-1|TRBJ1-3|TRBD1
CASSPNPGQGARNTIYF
TGCGCCAGCAGCCCGAACCCGGGACAGGGGGCCCGAAACACCATATATTTT
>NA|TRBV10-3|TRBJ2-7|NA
CATLASGGTWYEQYF
TGTGCCACCCTGGCGTCCGGGGGTACCTGGTACGAGCAGTACTTC
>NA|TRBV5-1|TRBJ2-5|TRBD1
CASSVTGGMGMETQYF
TGCGCCAGCAGCGTGACAGGGGGTATGGGAATGGAGACCCAGTACTTC
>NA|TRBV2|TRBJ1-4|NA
CASRGEVGEKLFF
TGTGCCAGCAGGGGTGAGGTCGGTGAAAAACTGTTTTTT
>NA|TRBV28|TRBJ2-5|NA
CASSLRRGRLLEETQYF
TGTGCCAGCAGTTTACGTCGGGGGAGGCTGTTGGAAGAGACCCAGTACTTC
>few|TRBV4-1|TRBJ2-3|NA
CASSQDRVGGDTQYF
TGCGCCAGCAGCCAAGATCGAGTCGGGGGAGATACGCAGTATTTT
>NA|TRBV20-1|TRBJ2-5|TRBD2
CSAPRGGTQYF
TGCAGTGCTCCCCGCGGGGGGACCCAGTACTTC
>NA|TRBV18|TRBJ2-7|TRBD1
CASSPDRAYEQYF
TGTGCCAGCTCACCAGACAGGGCCTACGAGCAGTACTTC
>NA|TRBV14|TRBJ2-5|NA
CASSQDFTTQYF
TGTGCCAGCAGCCAAGATTTTACTACACAGTACTTC
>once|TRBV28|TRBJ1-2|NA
CASSTPGYGYTF
TGTGCCAGCAGTACCCCAGGGTATGGCTACACCTTC
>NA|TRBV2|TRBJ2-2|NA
CASSFQGSGELFF
TGTGCCAGCAGTTTCCAGGGGTCCGGGGAGCTGTTTTTT
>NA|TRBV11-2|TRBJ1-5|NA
CASSLDLAVPQPQHF
TGTGCCAGCAGCTTAGATCTGGCCGTCCCCCAGCCCCAGCATTTT
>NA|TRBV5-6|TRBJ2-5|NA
CASSLGEGGQETQYF
TGTGCCAGCAGCTTGGGAGAGGGTGGACAAGAGACCCAGTACTTC
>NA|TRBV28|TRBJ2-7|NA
CASSEQDSYEQYF
TGTGCCAGCAGCGAACAGGACTCCTACGAGCAGTACTTC
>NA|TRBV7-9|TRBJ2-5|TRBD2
CASSLALSGGARWVTQYF
TGTGCCAGCAGCTTAGCCCTAAGCGGGGGAGCTCGGTGGGTGACCCAGTACTTC
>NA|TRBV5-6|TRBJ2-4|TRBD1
CASSYGQGYGNIQYF
TGTGCCAGCAGCTATGGACAGGGATATGGGAACATTCAGTACTTC
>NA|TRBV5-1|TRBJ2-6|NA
CASNEGSLAGANVLTF
TGCGCCAGCAATGAGGGCAGCCTAGCGGGGGCCAACGTCCTGACTTTC
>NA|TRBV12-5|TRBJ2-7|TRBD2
CASVAWEGNEQYF
TGTGCTAGTGTCGCCTGGGAGGGGAACGAGCAGTACTTC
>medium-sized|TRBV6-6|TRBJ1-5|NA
CASSWSGNQPQHF
TGTGCCAGCAGTTGGTCAGGGAATCAGCCCCAGCATTTT
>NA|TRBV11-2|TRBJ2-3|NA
CASSLSGLYTQYF
TGTGCCAGCAGCTTAAGTGGCCTCTATACGCAGTATTTT
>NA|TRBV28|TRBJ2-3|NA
CASSFSLVGTDTQYF
TGTGCCAGCAGTTTTTCACTAGTCGGCACAGATACGCAGTATTTT
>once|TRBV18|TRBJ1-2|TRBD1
CASSPPGQGGGYTF
TGTGCCAGCTCACCACCGGGACAGGGAGGAGGCTACACCTTC
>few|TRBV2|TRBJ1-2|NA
CASSGPFYGYTF
TGTGCCAGCAGTGGGCCATTCTATGGCTACACCTTC
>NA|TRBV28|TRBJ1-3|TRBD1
CASSSRTGVGGNTIYF
TGTGCCAGCAGTTCGCGAACAGGGGTTGGAGGAAACACCATATATTTT
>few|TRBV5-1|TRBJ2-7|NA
CASRRGVSYEQYF
TGCGCCAGTAGGAGGGGTGTCTCCTACGAGCAGTACTTC
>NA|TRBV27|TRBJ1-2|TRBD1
CASSLLGQGSYGYTF
TGTGCCAGCAGTTTACTGGGACAGGGCTCCTATGGCTACACCTTC
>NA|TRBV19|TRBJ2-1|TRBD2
CASSTGTSGSNEQFF
TGTGCCAGTAGTACCGGGACTAGCGGGAGTAATGAGCAGTTCTTC
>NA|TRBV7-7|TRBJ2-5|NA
CASSLAHGTRQETQYF
TGTGCTAGCAGCTTAGCCCACGGGACTCGTCAAGAGACCCAGTACTTC
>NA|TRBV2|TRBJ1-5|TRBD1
CASKGQGGIGNQPQHF
TGTGCCAGCAAAGGACAGGGCGGGATCGGCAATCAGCCCCAGCATTTT
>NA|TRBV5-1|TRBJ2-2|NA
CASSPGLGVNTGELFF
TGCGCCAGCAGCCCGGGCCTGGGAGTGAACACCGGGGAGCTGTTTTTT
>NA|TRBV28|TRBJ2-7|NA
CASSLLIRDRYEQYF
TGTGCCAGCAGTTTACTCATCCGGGATCGGTACGAGCAGTACTTC
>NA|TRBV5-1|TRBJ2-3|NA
CASSWDGGADTQYF
TGCGCCAGCAGCTGGGATGGAGGGGCAGATACGCAGTATTTT
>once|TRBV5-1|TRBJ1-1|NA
CASSLDVLPNTEAFF
TGCGCCAGCAGCTTGGATGTCCTACCGAACACTGAAGCTTTCTTT
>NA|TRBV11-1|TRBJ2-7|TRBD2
CASSPSGRGTYEQYF
TGTGCCAGCAGCCCCTCGGGGCGGGGGACCTACGAGCAGTACTTC
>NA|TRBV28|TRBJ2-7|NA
CASQGPKTAYEQYF
TGTGCCAGCCAGGGTCCTAAAACCGCCTACGAGCAGTACTTC
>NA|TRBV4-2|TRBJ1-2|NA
CASSQFQSNYGYTF
TGTGCCAGCAGCCAATTCCAGTCTAACTATGGCTACACCTTC